These 21 T cell receptor beta chains were sequenced from one sample in a study of T cells in Graves' hyperthyroidism and ophthalmopathy. TCR beta CDR3 region amplification was performed from RNA transcripts. A first-round RT-PCR of the TCR CDR3 used the HTBI primer set. TCRdb processed the multiplex PCR reads anew with MiXCR; each CDR3 protein has one entry. In the table there are about 290,000 distinct CDR3 sequences, roughly 17% of which are singletons. Sequencing input: blood. The receptors derive from a young man with Graves' hyperthyroidism.

This clonotype was counted at least ten times. The chain is built from TRBV7-9 and TRBJ2-3, with D hard to call. The germline V gene has CDR1 SEHNR and CDR2 FQNEAQ (reference sequence). V was trimmed by 7 bases and J by 1 base, leaving 6 bases between them. This CDR3 contains 12 residues. The DNA of the CDR3 is TGTGCCAGCACCCGGGGCACAGATACGCAGTATTTT. Its translation: CASTRGTDTQYF.

This clonotype was counted ten times or more. The CDR3 DNA is TGCGCCAGCAGTGAGGACAATAACCCCCTGTACGAGCAGTACTTC. Its translation is CASSEDNNPLYEQYF. This chain joins TRBV5-1 and TRBJ2-7; the D gene is possibly TRBD1 (5 bases). V dropped 5 bases and J dropped 4 bases, with 19 bases sitting between them. This CDR3 region has 15 residues. Germline V gene lookup returns CDR1 SGHRS and CDR2 YFSETQ.

V and J are TRBV2 and TRBJ2-7; tentative D call: TRBD2 (5 bases). The CDR3 loop spans 15 amino acids. Germline V lookup: CDR1 SNHLY, CDR2 FYNNEI. V lost 8 bases and J 6 bases, leaving 23 bases between the germline ends. This CDR3 is CASGAVRVGSGEQYF. The DNA of the CDR3 is TGTGCCAGCGGTGCGGTTAGGGTGGGGAGCGGCGAGCAGTACTTC.

On this clonotype: A much more abundant neighbour one base away suggests this may be a read error. The J gene is TRBJ1-2, the V gene TRBV18; 10 bases agree with TRBD1. This CDR3 contains 13 residues. V lost 3 bases and J lost 7; bases outside the gene matches: 2. Germline values: CDR1 KGHSH, CDR2 LQKENI. CDR3 sequence: CASSPGQGIGYTF. The CDR3 DNA is TGTGCCAGCTCACCGGGACAGGGGATTGGCTACACCTTC.

This clonotype was seen at least ten times. The gene calls are TRBV27 and TRBJ2-5; 10 nucleotides agree with TRBD2. This CDR3 is built from 13 residues. J was trimmed by 5 bases and V by 8 bases; bases with no gene match: 5. Germline CDR1 MNHEY, CDR2 SMNVEV (reference sequence). CDR3 loop: CASGHSGRETQYF. The CDR3 coding sequence is TGTGCCAGCGGACATAGCGGGAGGGAGACCCAGTACTTC.

This sequence joins TRBV6-2 or TRBV6-3 and TRBJ2-5, with a weak D call TRBD2 (6 bases). V was trimmed by 8 bases and J by 8 bases, leaving 12 bases between them. The CDR3 sequence is 11 residues long. Germline CDR1 and CDR2: MNHEY and SVGEGT. In DNA, the CDR3 is TGTGCCAGCCCCGGGACTCCAACCCAGTACTTC. This translates into CASPGTPTQYF.

V usage is TRBV5-1 and J usage is TRBJ2-3; D not certain. Trimming took 0 bases from V and 2 from J, leaving 10 bases between them. Germline CDR1 and CDR2: SGHRS and YFSETQ. The CDR3 is 15 amino acids. The CDR3 nucleotides are TGCGCCAGCAGCTTGGGGGCAGGCTTCACAGATACGCAGTATTTT. Translated, it gives CASSLGAGFTDTQYF.

This clonotype was observed once. This chain links TRBV2 with TRBJ2-5; 8 bases match TRBD2. The junction had 11 bases not matched to a gene; V was cut back by 3 bases and J by 5 bases. The CDR3 runs to 16 residues. The germline CDR1 and CDR2 sequences are SNHLY and FYNNEI. The CDR3 is CASSDPFAGGMETQYF. As DNA, the CDR3 is TGTGCCAGCAGTGATCCGTTCGCGGGGGGCATGGAGACCCAGTACTTC. Drawing the rest from reference TRBV2 and TRBJ2-5, the complete variable domain is EPEVTQTPSHQVTQMGQEVILRCVPISNHLYFYWYRQILGQKVEFLVSFYNNEISEKSEIFDDQFSVERPDGSNFTLKIRSTKLEDSAMYFCASSDPFAGGMETQYFGPGTRLLVL.

This clonotype has at least ten counts. The rearrangement joins TRBV7-3 to TRBJ1-1; D not resolved. Deletions cut 6 bases from V and 0 bases from J, with 8 bases between. The CDR3 has 13 residues. Germline V gene data show CDR1 as SGHTA and CDR2 as FQGTGA. CDR3: CASRLEMNTEAFF. For the CDR3, the DNA is TGTGCCAGCAGGCTTGAGATGAACACTGAAGCTTTCTTT. Full variable domain (remainder filled in from reference TRBV7-3 and TRBJ1-1): GAGVSQTPSNKVTEKGKYVELRCDPISGHTALYWYRQSLGQGPEFLIYFQGTGAADDSGLPNDRFFAVRPEGSVSTLKIQRTERGDSAVYLCASRLEMNTEAFFGQGTRLTVV.

This clonotype was seen ten or more times. The chain is built from TRBV28 and TRBJ2-3; D may be TRBD2 (6 bases). Germline values: CDR1 MDHEN, CDR2 SYDVKM. CDR3 length: 12 amino acids. The germline V and J ends were trimmed by 7 bases and 4 bases, with 9 bases remaining between them. The CDR3 spells CASTVAADTQYF. The CDR3 DNA reads as TGTGCCAGCACCGTAGCGGCAGATACGCAGTATTTT.

This clonotype has a handful of counts. The chain carries TRBV25-1 and TRBJ1-1, with 8 positions matching TRBD1. Germline V gene sequence: CDR1 MGHDK, CDR2 SYGVNS. The J segment lost 11 bases and the V segment lost 4 bases, leaving 3 bases of the junction unmatched. This CDR3 has 11 amino acids. CDR3 in amino acids: CASSGQGNAFF. As DNA, the CDR3 is TGTGCCAGCAGTGGACAGGGGAATGCTTTCTTT.

This clonotype was found many times. This chain links TRBV12-3 or TRBV12-4 with TRBJ2-7; D may be TRBD1 (6 bases). This CDR3 comprises 15 residues. V was shortened by 5 bases and J by 4 bases, with 18 bases between the two germline ends. The CDR3 region is CASSSFLQGAYEQYF. CDR3 coding DNA: TGTGCCAGCAGTAGTTTTCTACAGGGAGCGTACGAGCAGTACTTC.

This clonotype was found a few times. This may be a read error, as it is one base from a much larger clone. V is TRBV7-2 and J is TRBJ2-5; 8 bases are a match to TRBD2. The CDR3 length is 15 residues. V gave up 5 bases and J gave up 7 bases; unmatched junction bases: 12. Germline V gives CDR1 SGHTA, CDR2 FQGNSA. The CDR3: CASSTSGLAGGTQYF. CDR3 nucleotides: TGTGCCAGCAGCACAAGCGGACTAGCCGGGGGGACCCAGTACTTC.

In its sample, this clonotype was seen many times. The genes are TRBV3-1 and TRBJ1-1; D ambiguous. The CDR3 spans 13 residues. Germline CDR1 and CDR2: LGHDT and YNNKEL (reference sequence). V shed 5 bases and J shed 3 bases, with 10 bases lying between them. The CDR3 nucleotides read TGTGCCAGCAGCATTCGACGGGACACTGAAGCTTTCTTT. It specifies CASSIRRDTEAFF.

There are many counts of this clonotype. CDR3 residues: CASTFLAGGVSTDTQYF. The CDR3 region has the DNA TGTGCCAGCACCTTCCTAGCGGGAGGTGTAAGCACAGATACGCAGTATTTT. The rearrangement joins TRBV12-3 or TRBV12-4 to TRBJ2-3, with 11 nucleotides matching TRBD2. Germline trimming cut 7 bases from V and 0 bases from J; bases unmatched to any gene: 9. The CDR3 spans 17 residues.

This chain joins TRBV7-3 and TRBJ2-3; weak D call: TRBD1 (6 bases). The V gene lost 5 bases and the J gene lost 6 bases, with 12 bases spanning the gap. The CDR3 spans 13 residues. CDR1 and CDR2 (germline): SGHTA, FQGTGA. CDR3 nucleotide sequence: TGTGCCAGCAGCATAGGAACAGGGGATACGCAGTATTTT. It yields the protein CASSIGTGDTQYF.

The rearrangement links TRBV11-2 to TRBJ1-1; maybe TRBD1 (5 bases). V lost 0 bases, J lost 4 bases, and 15 bases lay in between. Germline V gene sequence: CDR1 SGHAT, CDR2 FQNNGV. This CDR3 is built from 16 residues. This CDR3 reads CASSLELTDQGTEAFF. The CDR3 nucleotides are TGTGCCAGCAGCTTAGAGCTGACTGACCAGGGCACTGAAGCTTTCTTT.

This chain uses TRBV5-1 with TRBJ2-6, with D hard to call. Looked up from germline, CDR1 is SGHRS and CDR2 is YFSETQ. The germline V and J ends were trimmed by 5 bases and 0 bases, with 9 bases remaining between them. There are 15 residues in the CDR3. The CDR3 nucleotides are TGCGCCAGCAGGGAAGACCTCTCTGGGGCCAACGTCCTGACTTTC. Residues: CASREDLSGANVLTF.

The CDR3 DNA sequence: TGTGCCAGCAGCTCCCGGGACACTAACACTGAAGCTTTCTTT. Protein product: CASSSRDTNTEAFF. The chain uses TRBV7-9 and TRBJ1-1; tentative D call: TRBD1 (6 bases). Germline V lookup: CDR1 SEHNR, CDR2 FQNEAQ (reference sequence). The CDR3 length is 14 residues. With 4 bases removed from V and 2 bases from J, the gap between germline ends came to 11 bases. Looking up the rest from reference TRBV7-9 and TRBJ1-1 gives the full variable domain: DTGVSQNPRHKITKRGQNVTFRCDPISEHNRLYWYRQTLGQGPEFLTYFQNEAQLEKSRLLSDRFSAERPKGSFSTLEIQRTEQGDSAMYLCASSSRDTNTEAFFGQGTRLTVV.

In its sample, this clonotype was seen a few times. The chain joins TRBV4-1 to TRBJ2-3, with TRBD2 matching over 7 bases. After removal of 0 bases from V and 1 base from J, the junction contained 7 bases not matched to a gene. Per the germline V gene, CDR1 is MGHRA and CDR2 is YSYEKL. The CDR3 runs to 17 residues. The CDR3 DNA reads as TGCGCCAGCAGCCAAGAAGGGTGGGAGGGCCGCACAGATACGCAGTATTTT. Protein: CASSQEGWEGRTDTQYF.

This clonotype was detected a few times. The CDR3 region has the DNA TGTGCCAGCAGTTCACTAGCGGGATACAATGAGCAGTTCTTC. This gives the protein CASSSLAGYNEQFF. This chain links TRBV6-1 with TRBJ2-1; 10 bases fit TRBD2. Germline V gene sequence: CDR1 MNHNS, CDR2 SASEGT. The CDR3 covers 14 residues. Trimming cost V 5 bases and J 4 bases; bases outside gene matches: 2.